The 9 T cell receptor beta chains below all came from one sample that was sequenced in a study of radiotherapy plus CTLA-4 blockade in lung cancer. Produced via immunoSEQ multiplex PCR; TCRdb's table is partial and in-frame only. The sample records 40,000 or so clones, 86% being singletons. The specimen was peripheral blood, collected from a patient treated with radiotherapy plus ipilimumab. The source of these receptors is a human donor with non-small cell lung cancer whose response to radiotherapy plus ipilimumab could not be evaluated.

This sequence joins TRBV2 and TRBJ2-1; D is perhaps TRBD1 (5 bases). The V gene's germline CDR1 is SNHLY and CDR2 FYNNEI. The CDR3 loop spans 13 amino acids. V lost 6 bases and J lost 6, with 12 bases in between. For the CDR3, the DNA is TGTGCCAGCAGGACAGTTGTATTCAATGAGCAGTTCTTC. Its translation is CASRTVVFNEQFF.

This chain joins TRBV21-1 and TRBJ1-2; TRBD1 was called by the table and not checked on the DNA. TRBV21-1 is a recognized pseudogene. The CDR3 length is 13 residues. CDR3 DNA: TGTGCCAGCATCTTTACAGGGCCCCATGGCTACACCTTC. Encoded protein: CASIFTGPHGYTF.

V and J are TRBV7-8 and TRBJ1-1; perhaps TRBD1 as D (6 bases). V was trimmed by 5 bases and J by 1 base, leaving 11 bases between them. Germline V gives CDR1 SGHVS, CDR2 FQNEAQ. This CDR3 is 14 amino acids long. In DNA, the CDR3 is TGTGCCAGCAGCATAATACAGGGGAACACTGAAGCTTTCTTT. Its protein is CASSIIQGNTEAFF.

The rearrangement uses TRBV7-2 and TRBJ1-1, with no clear D. The CDR3 runs to 13 residues. Germline CDR1 and CDR2: SGHTA and FQGNSA. Trimming removed 5 bases from V and 1 base from J, with 8 bases in between. The CDR3 loop reads CASSPRGNTEAFF. In nucleotides, the CDR3 is TGTGCCAGCAGCCCCCGGGGGAACACTGAAGCTTTCTTT.

This sequence joins TRBV2 and TRBJ2-7; 8 bases are shared with TRBD1. CDR1 and CDR2 (germline): SNHLY, FYNNEI. The CDR3 runs to 15 residues. The V gene end was trimmed by 6 bases and the J gene end by 0 bases; junction bases not matched to a gene: 7. The CDR3 protein is CASSDRDRSSYEQYF. Written as DNA, the CDR3 is TGTGCCAGCAGCGACCGGGACAGGAGCTCCTACGAGCAGTACTTC.

The J gene is TRBJ1-2, the V gene TRBV29-1; D might be TRBD1 (5 bases). V shed 1 base and J shed 4 bases, with 10 bases lying between them. Germline V CDR1 and CDR2: SQVTM, ANQGSEA. The CDR3 sequence is 13 residues long. The CDR3 loop reads CSVEVNGGYGYTF. In DNA form, the CDR3 reads TGCAGCGTTGAAGTTAACGGGGGCTATGGCTACACCTTC.

The chain combines TRBV5-8 with TRBJ2-7; 8 positions match TRBD2. The CDR3 contains 14 residues. Germline CDR1 is SGHTS and CDR2 is YDEGEE. After removal of 5 bases from V and 2 bases from J, the junction contained 6 bases not matched to a gene. Written as DNA, the CDR3 is TGTGCCAGCAGGTCTCGGCGGGGGGCCTACGAGCAGTACTTC. Protein sequence: CASRSRRGAYEQYF.

The chain is built from TRBV2 and TRBJ2-1; D is uncertain. Germline V lookup: CDR1 SNHLY, CDR2 FYNNEI. The CDR3 has 12 amino acids. Trimming shortened V by 7 bases and J by 5 bases, and 9 bases separated the two germline ends. The CDR3 here is CASTYLNNEQFF. The CDR3 DNA follows: TGTGCCAGCACCTATCTGAACAATGAGCAGTTCTTC.

About this clone itself: Compared with germline, one end of the junction differs, possibly owing to a read error. V is TRBV18 and J is TRBJ1-6; no clear D gene. Germline V lookup: CDR1 KGHSH, CDR2 LQKENI. The CDR3 extends over 14 amino acids. This chain's CDR3 is CASSPPLSGSPPHF. CDR3 sequence (DNA): TGTGCCAGCTCACCACCGCTATCGGGTTCACCCCCCCACTTT.